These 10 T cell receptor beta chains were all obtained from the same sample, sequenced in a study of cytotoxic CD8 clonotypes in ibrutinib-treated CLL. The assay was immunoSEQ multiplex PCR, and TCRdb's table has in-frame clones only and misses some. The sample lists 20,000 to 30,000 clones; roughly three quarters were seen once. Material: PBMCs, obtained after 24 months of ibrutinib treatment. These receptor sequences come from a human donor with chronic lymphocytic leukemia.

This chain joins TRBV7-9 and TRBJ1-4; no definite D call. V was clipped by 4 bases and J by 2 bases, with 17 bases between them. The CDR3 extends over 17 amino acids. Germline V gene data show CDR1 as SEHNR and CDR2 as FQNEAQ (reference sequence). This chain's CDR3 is CASSSREAGYTNEKLFF. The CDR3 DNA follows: TGTGCCAGCAGCTCTAGGGAGGCTGGGTATACTAATGAAAAACTGTTTTTT. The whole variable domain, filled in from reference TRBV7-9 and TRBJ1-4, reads DTGVSQNPRHKITKRGQNVTFRCDPISEHNRLYWYRQTLGQGPEFLTYFQNEAQLEKSRLLSDRFSAERPKGSFSTLEIQRTEQGDSAMYLCASSSREAGYTNEKLFFGSGTQLSVL.

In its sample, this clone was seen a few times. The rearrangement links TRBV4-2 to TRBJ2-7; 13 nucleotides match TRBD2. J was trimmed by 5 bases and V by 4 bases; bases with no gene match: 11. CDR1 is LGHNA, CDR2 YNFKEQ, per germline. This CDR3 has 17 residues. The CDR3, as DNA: TGTGCCAGCAGCCCGCAAATACTAGCGGGGGGGCGACACGAGCAGTACTTC. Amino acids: CASSPQILAGGRHEQYF.

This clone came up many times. The CDR3 loop is CASSPPTGLNIQYF. The CDR3 DNA follows: TGTGCCAGCAGTCCCCCGACAGGGTTAAACATTCAGTACTTC. This rearrangement joins TRBV27 to TRBJ2-4; TRBD1 matches at 7 bases. The CDR3 contains 14 residues. Germline V gene sequence: CDR1 MNHEY, CDR2 SMNVEV (reference sequence). With V trimmed by 5 bases and J by 6 bases, 7 bases remained unmatched.

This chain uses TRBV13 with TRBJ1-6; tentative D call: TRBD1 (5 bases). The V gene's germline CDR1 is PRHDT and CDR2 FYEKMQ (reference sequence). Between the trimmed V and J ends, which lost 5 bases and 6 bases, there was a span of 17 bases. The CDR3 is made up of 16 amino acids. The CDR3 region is CASSHREGRGNSPLHF. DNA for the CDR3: TGTGCCAGCAGCCACCGGGAGGGAAGGGGTAATTCACCCCTCCACTTT.

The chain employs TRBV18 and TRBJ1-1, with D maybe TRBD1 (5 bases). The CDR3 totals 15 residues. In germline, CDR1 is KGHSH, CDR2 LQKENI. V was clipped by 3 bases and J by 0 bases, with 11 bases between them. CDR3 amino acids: CASSPGPELNTEAFF. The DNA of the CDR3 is TGTGCCAGCTCACCGGGGCCCGAACTGAACACTGAAGCTTTCTTT.

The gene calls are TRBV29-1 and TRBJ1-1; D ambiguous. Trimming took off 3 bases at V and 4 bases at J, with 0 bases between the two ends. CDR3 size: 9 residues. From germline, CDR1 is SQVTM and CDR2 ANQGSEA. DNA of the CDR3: TGCAGCGTTGACACTGAAGCTTTCTTT. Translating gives CSVDTEAFF.

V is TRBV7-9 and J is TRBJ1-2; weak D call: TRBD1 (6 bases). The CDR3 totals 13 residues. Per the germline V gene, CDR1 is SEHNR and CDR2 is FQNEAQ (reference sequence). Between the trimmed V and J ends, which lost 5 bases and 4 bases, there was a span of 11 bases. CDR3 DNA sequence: TGTGCCAGCAGCCTACAGGGAACCTATGGCTACACCTTC. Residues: CASSLQGTYGYTF. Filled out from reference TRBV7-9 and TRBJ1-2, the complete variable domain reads DTGVSQNPRHKITKRGQNVTFRCDPISEHNRLYWYRQTLGQGPEFLTYFQNEAQLEKSRLLSDRFSAERPKGSFSTLEIQRTEQGDSAMYLCASSLQGTYGYTFGSGTRLTVV.

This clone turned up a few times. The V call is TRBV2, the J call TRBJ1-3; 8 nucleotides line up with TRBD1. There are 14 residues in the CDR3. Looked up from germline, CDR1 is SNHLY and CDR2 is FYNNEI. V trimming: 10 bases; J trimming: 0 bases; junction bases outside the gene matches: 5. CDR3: CAIRGPNSGNTIYF. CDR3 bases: TGTGCCATCAGGGGGCCAAACTCTGGAAACACCATATATTTT.

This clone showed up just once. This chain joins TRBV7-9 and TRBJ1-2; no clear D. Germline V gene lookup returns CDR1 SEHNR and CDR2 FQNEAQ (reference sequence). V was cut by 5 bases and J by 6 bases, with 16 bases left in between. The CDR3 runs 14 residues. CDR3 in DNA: TGTGCCAGCAGCGAAGTGGGAGGGTCGGATGGCTACACCTTC. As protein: CASSEVGGSDGYTF.

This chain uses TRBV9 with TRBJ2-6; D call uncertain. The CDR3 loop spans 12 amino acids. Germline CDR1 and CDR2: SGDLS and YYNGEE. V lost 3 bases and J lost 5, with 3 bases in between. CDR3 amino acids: CASSGRANVLTF. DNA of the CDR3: TGTGCCAGCAGCGGAAGGGCCAACGTCCTGACTTTC.